This TCR beta chain was sequenced in a study of graft-versus-host responses after intestinal transplantation (dated by TCRdb to about 2021). Study-level background: The transplants that recipients received were multivisceral, liver-intestinal, or isolated intestinal. Every recipient was given anti-thymocyte globulin induction, followed by 3 to 4 years of maintenance tacrolimus and steroids. After intestinal transplantation, graft-versus-host and host-versus-graft alloreactive T cell clones were followed in the graft, circulation and bone marrow using bulk TCR-beta CDR3 sequencing. Alloreactive clones were identified by sequencing pre-transplant mixed lymphocyte reaction products and comparing these products with unstimulated pre-transplant donor and recipient T cells. The cohort enrolled about two dozen intestinal transplant recipients, one of whom was a retransplant, and a few patients without pretransplant specimens were excluded. A peak of at least 4% donor T cells among recipient peripheral blood mononuclear cells was the definition used for donor T cell macrochimerism. Samples from a few later patients were sequenced in-house on an Illumina MiSeq with MiXCR processing rather than by the commercial service. Broader findings and caveats from the paper: Peak levels of circulating GvH clones were associated with declines in HvG clones early after transplant. In the allografts of patients with donor T cell macrochimerism, GvH to HvG T cell clonal ratios were high. GvH clones were detected in recipient bone marrow, and some of these GvH clones were observed earlier in ileal mucosa or blood, consistent with an intestinal mucosal origin. The conclusions were limited by the relatively low number and heterogeneity of the intestinal transplant patients.

Library prep was done by the immunoSEQ multiplex PCR assay. For most patients, genomic DNA was isolated with the Qiagen DNeasy Blood and Tissue Kit and shipped frozen to Adaptive Biotechnologies for TCR sequencing. For most patients, genomic DNA was subjected to high-throughput TCR-beta CDR3 sequencing by Adaptive Biotechnologies. Turning to the authors' computational methods: TCR sequencing data for some 17 patients were retrieved from Adaptive's ImmunoSEQ software; a few other patients were processed with MiXCR and VDJtools. To correct CD4 versus CD8 sorting errors, sequences present in both subsets at a frequency ratio below 5:1 were removed. CDR3 nucleotide sequences shared between donor and recipient were removed because the origin of such sequences could not be assigned. To be classed as alloreactive, a clone needed at least 2-fold expansion over unstimulated cells and a minimum CFSE-low frequency of 0.002% (template counts) or 0.001% (read counts). Clones detected in sequenced pre-transplant spleen, lymph node, or MLR CFSE-low populations of the donor or recipient were defined as mappable. Cumulative frequency of alloreactive clones was calculated as a percentage of all sequences weighted by copy number. TCRdb's version of the immuneACCESS table is confined to in-frame rearrangements and falls short of the full clone set. An unresolved V gene accounts for under half of the shortfall where checked; the remainder is of unknown origin. For V, J and clone size, that table is used; D and trimming come from the DNA. The sample table records some 120,000 clones; 90% to 95% of these occur just once. Clones ranked in the top ten supply around 0.16% of the sample.

Looking up the germline V gene (reference sequence) yields CDR1 MNHNY and CDR2 SVGAGI. V is clipped by 2 bases and J by 4 bases, and the sequence between their germline boundaries is 9 bases long. Spanning cysteine to phenylalanine, the CDR3 consists of 13 amino acids. Left in the record is the CDR3 DNA by itself, 39 bases read in frame from the first base. On this clone: Its cognate antigen has yet to be identified. No quality values exist for individual bases; no much larger clone is one base distant.

The sample's time point label, decoded: cells obtained before transplantation from donor or recipient. CD3+CD4+ and CD3+CD8+ populations were FACS-sorted from unstimulated pre-transplant donor and recipient cells taken from spleen or lymph nodes. The sequence came from a human donor who received an intestinal transplant. The material sequenced was unstimulated CD4+ T cells sorted from spleen or lymph node cells, taken before intestinal transplant. The V gene is TRBV6-6 and the J gene is TRBJ2-7; the D gene cannot be named for sure. CDR3 sequence: CASSYPGIYEQYF. The nucleotides are TGTGCCAGCAGTTACCCGGGTATATACGAGCAGTACTTC.